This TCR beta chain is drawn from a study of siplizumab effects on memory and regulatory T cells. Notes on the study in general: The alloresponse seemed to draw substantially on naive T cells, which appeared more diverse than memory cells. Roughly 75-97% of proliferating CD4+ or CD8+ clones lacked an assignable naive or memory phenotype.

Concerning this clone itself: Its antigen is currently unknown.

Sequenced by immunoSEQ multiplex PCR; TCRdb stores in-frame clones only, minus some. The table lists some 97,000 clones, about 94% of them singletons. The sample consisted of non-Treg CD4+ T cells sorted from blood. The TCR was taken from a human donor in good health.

The CDR3 DNA follows: TGTGCCAGCAGTCGCGTCCCGGGACAGGAGCAGTACTTC. Translated, it gives CASSRVPGQEQYF. V usage is TRBV2 and J usage is TRBJ2-7; 7 bases agree with TRBD1. This CDR3 is 13 amino acids long. Germline CDR1 is SNHLY and CDR2 is FYNNEI. Trimming took 5 bases from V and 7 from J; bases not matched to a gene: 8.